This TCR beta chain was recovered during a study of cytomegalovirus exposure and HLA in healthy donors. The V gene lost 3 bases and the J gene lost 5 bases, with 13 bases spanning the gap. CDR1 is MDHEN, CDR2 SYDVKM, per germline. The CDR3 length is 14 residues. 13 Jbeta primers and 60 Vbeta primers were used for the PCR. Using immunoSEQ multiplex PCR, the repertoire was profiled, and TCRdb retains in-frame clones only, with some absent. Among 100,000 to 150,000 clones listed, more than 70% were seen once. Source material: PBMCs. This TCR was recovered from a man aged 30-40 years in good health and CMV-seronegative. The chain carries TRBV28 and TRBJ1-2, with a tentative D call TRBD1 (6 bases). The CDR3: CASSFTDSAYGYTF. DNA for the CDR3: TGTGCCAGCAGTTTCACGGACAGCGCGTATGGCTACACCTTC.